This T cell receptor beta chain derives from a study of identical twins. Study-wide results and limits: Conclusions rested on cross-sectional statistics rather than following the same donors.

The V and J ends lost 4 bases and 4 bases, in that order; junction bases with no gene match: 7. The germline V gene encodes CDR1 SGDLS and CDR2 YYNGEE. CDR3 length equals 14 residues. This clonotype turned up a few times. Its antigen is currently unknown. MiXCR was run by TCRdb on the 5' RACE reads, yielding one entry per CDR3 protein. The table lists around 690,000 distinct CDR3 sequences, about 20% of them singletons. Separately, the same data were catalogued under a study of T cells expressing NK-cell markers. This second report adds: Expanded NKG2C+ T cell clones had unclear HCMV specificity.

The chain has TRBV9 and TRBJ1-1, with 7 bases matching TRBD1. The sample consisted of PBMCs. The receptor comes from a woman aged 18-29 years in good health. The CDR3 spells CASSTRQGSTEAFF. The CDR3 bases are TGTGCCAGCAGCACCCGACAGGGATCCACTGAAGCTTTCTTT.